This T cell receptor (beta chain) came from a study of shared clonotypes between healthy human individuals. The wider study: Three men and a couple of women, aged 18 to 49, were donors.

The repertoire was sequenced with immunoSEQ multiplex PCR; TCRdb's copy has only in-frame clones and lacks some. The sample carries fewer than 1.8 million clones, approximately 98.5% recorded once. V lost 0 bases and J 6 bases, leaving 9 bases between the germline ends. The CDR3 loop spans 14 amino acids. Germline lookup yields CDR1 SGDLS and CDR2 YYNGEE. The TCR originated in a young man in good health. What was sequenced was naive CD4+ T cells sorted from blood. The subset was: CD45RA+ positively selected. The V and J genes are TRBV9 and TRBJ2-2; D possibly corresponds to TRBD2 (5 bases). DNA of the CDR3: TGTGCCAGCAGCGTAGGGGAGCCAGCCGGGGAGCTGTTTTTT. Translating gives CASSVGEPAGELFF.